The entry below describes one TCR beta chain. Source study methods: Amplified reference gene primers provided the basis for estimating nucleated cell counts. Assay used: immunoSEQ multiplex PCR; TCRdb lists only in-frame clones, some missing. V and J calls and clone size follow that table, whereas D and trimming were derived from the DNA. The sample has fewer than 100,000 clones, about 85% seen once. These data are taken from a study of blood T cell repertoires in COVID-19. Study-wide context: Collection of acute and convalescent COVID-19 samples took place in the United States, Italy and Spain. PBMCs, B-cell-depleted T cells, or T cells provided the cDNA or gDNA that made up the material.

The CDR3 covers 12 residues. The V end lost 7 bases, the J end lost 4 bases, and 14 bases lay between the germline ends. Germline V CDR1 and CDR2: SQVTM, ANQGSEA. This chain connects TRBV29-1 to TRBJ2-7, with D possibly TRBD2 on 7 matching bases. This clonotype originated in a human donor in a cohort sampled during active COVID-19. Sequencing was carried out using peripheral blood. The CDR3 sequence: CSAEGGAYEQYF. The CDR3 DNA is TGCAGCGCCGAAGGGGGGGCGTACGAGCAGTACTTC.